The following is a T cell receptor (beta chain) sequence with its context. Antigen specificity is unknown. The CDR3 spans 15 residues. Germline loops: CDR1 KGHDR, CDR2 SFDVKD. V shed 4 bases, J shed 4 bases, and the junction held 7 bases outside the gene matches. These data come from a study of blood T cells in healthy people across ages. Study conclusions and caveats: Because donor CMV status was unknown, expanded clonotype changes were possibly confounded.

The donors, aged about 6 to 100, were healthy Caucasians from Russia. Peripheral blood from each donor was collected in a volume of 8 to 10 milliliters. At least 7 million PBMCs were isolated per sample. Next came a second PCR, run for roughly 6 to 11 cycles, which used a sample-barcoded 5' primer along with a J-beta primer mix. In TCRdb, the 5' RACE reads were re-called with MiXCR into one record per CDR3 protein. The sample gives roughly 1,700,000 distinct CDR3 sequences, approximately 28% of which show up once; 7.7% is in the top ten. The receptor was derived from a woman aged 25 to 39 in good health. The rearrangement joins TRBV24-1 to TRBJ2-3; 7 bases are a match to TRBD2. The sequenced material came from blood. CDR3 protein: CATSEERGNADTQYF. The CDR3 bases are TGTGCCACCAGTGAAGAGCGGGGTAACGCAGATACGCAGTATTTT.